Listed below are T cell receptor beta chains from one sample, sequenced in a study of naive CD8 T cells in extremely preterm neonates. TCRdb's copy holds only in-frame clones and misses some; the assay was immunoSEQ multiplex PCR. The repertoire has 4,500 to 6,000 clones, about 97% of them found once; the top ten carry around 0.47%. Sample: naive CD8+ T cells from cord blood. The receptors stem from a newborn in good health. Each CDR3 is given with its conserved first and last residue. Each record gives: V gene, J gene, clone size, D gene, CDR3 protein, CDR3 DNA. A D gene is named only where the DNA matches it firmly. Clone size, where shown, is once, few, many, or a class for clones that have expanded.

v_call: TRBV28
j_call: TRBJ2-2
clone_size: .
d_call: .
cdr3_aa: CASNPQGNTGELFF
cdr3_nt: TGTGCCAGCAACCCACAGGGGAACACCGGGGAGCTGTTTTTT

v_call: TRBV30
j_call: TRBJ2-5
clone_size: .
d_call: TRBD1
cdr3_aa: CAWSPGQSETQYF
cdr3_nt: TGTGCCTGGAGCCCGGGACAGTCGGAGACCCAGTACTTC

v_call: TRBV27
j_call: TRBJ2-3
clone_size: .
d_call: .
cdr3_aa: CASRIPHGCARSPNPDTQYF
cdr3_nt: TGTGCCAGCAGGATCCCTCATGGATGCGCCAGGTCCCCCAACCCAGATACGCAGTATTTT

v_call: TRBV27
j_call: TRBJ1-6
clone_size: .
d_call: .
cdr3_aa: CASSFQGSNSPLHF
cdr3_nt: TGTGCCAGCAGTTTCCAGGGTTCCAATTCACCCCTCCACTTT

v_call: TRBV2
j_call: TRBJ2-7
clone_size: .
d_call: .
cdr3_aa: CASSDRVWETYEQYF
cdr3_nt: TGTGCCAGCAGTGATAGGGTCTGGGAGACCTACGAGCAGTACTTC

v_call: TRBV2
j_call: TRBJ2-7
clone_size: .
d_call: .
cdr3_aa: CASSAPVTYEQYF
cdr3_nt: TGTGCCAGCAGTGCCCCAGTGACCTACGAGCAGTACTTC

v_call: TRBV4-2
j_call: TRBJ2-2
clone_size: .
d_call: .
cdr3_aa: CASSQLEGGELFF
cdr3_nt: TGTGCCAGCAGCCAGCTAGAGGGCGGGGAGCTGTTTTTT

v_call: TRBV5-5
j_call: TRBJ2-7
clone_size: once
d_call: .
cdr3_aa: CASLVLPDTSYEQYF
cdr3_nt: TGTGCCAGCTTGGTGCTCCCCGACACGTCCTACGAGCAGTACTTC

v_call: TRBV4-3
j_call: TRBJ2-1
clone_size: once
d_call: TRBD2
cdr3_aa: CASSQASGGGSSYNEQFF
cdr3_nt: TGCGCCAGCAGCCAAGCTAGCGGGGGGGGAAGCTCCTACAATGAGCAGTTCTTC

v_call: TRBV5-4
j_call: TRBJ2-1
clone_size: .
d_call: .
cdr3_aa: CASSWTANEQFF
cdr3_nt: TGTGCCAGCAGCTGGACAGCAAATGAGCAGTTCTTC

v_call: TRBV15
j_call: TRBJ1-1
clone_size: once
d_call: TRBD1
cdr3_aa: CATSRDRDRVNTEAFF
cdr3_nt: TGTGCCACCAGCAGAGATCGGGACAGGGTGAACACTGAAGCTTTCTTT

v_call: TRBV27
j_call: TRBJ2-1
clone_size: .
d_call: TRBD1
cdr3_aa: CASSYVTGGNEQFF
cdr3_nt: TGTGCCAGCAGTTACGTGACAGGGGGCAATGAGCAGTTCTTC

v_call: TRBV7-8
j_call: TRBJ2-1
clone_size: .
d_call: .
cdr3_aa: CASSLYASSYNEQFF
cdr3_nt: TGTGCCAGCAGCTTATATGCTAGCTCCTACAATGAGCAGTTCTTC

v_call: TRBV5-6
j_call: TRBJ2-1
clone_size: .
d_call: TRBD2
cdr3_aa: CASSPKWAGGPGDEQFF
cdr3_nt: TGTGCCAGCAGCCCAAAATGGGCGGGGGGGCCGGGGGATGAGCAGTTCTTC

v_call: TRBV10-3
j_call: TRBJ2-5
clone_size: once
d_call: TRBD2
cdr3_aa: CAISESAGGETQYF
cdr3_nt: TGTGCCATCAGTGAGTCCGCGGGGGGGGAGACCCAGTACTTC

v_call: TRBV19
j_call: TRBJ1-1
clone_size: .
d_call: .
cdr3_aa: CASSMYGQNTEAFF
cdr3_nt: TGTGCCAGTAGTATGTACGGACAGAACACTGAAGCTTTCTTT

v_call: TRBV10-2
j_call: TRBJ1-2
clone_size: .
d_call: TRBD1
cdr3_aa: CASSPWTGKDYGYTF
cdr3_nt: TGCGCCAGCAGTCCCTGGACAGGGAAGGACTATGGCTACACCTTC

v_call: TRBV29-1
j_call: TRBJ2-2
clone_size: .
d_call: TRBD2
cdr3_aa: CSAEGGGGASTGELFF
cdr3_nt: TGCAGCGCCGAGGGTGGCGGGGGGGCGTCCACCGGGGAGCTGTTTTTT

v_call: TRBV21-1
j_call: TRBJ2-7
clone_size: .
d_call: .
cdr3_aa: CASSKAWQRGSYEQYF
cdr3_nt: TGTGCCAGCAGCAAAGCGTGGCAGCGGGGTTCCTACGAGCAGTACTTC

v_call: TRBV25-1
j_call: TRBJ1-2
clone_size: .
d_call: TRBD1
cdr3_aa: CASSARTGSHYGYTF
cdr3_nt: TGTGCCAGCAGTGCTCGGACAGGGTCACACTATGGCTACACCTTC

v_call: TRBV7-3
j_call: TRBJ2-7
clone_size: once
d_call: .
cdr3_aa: CASSFGGPSYEQYF
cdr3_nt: TGTGCCAGCAGCTTCGGGGGGCCATCCTACGAGCAGTACTTC

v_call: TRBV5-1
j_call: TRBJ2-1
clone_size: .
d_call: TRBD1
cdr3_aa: CASSLEGGAYNEQFF
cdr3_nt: TGCGCCAGCAGCTTGGAAGGGGGCGCCTACAATGAGCAGTTCTTC

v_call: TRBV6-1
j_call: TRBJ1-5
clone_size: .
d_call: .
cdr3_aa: CASSGTFSNQPQHF
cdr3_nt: TGTGCCAGCAGTGGGACTTTTAGCAATCAGCCCCAGCATTTT

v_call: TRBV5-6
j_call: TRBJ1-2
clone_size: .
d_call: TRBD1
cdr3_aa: CASSFGTAHPYGYTF
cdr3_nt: TGTGCCAGCAGCTTTGGGACAGCCCACCCCTATGGCTACACCTTC

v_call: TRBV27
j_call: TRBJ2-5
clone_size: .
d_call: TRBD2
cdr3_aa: CASSPGLAGGNWETQYF
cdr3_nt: TGTGCCAGCAGTCCGGGACTAGCGGGGGGGAACTGGGAGACCCAGTACTTC

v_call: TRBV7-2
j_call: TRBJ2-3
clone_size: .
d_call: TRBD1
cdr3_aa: CASSLARSEGATDTQYF
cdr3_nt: TGTGCCAGCAGCTTAGCGCGGAGCGAGGGGGCCACAGATACGCAGTATTTT

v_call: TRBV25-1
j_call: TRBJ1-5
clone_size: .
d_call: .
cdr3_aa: CASSDQGQPQHF
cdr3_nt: TGTGCCAGCAGTGACCAGGGTCAGCCCCAGCATTTT

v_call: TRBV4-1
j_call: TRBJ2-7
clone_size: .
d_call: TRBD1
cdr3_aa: CASSQDRGYEQYF
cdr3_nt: TGCGCCAGCAGCCAAGACAGGGGGTACGAGCAGTACTTC

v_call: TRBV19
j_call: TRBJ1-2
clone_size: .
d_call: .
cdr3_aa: CASRLMPMAYGYTF
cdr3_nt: TGTGCCAGTAGATTGATGCCAATGGCCTATGGCTACACCTTC

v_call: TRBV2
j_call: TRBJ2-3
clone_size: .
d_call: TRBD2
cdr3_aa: CASWVAGASTDTQYF
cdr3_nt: TGTGCCAGCTGGGTAGCGGGGGCTAGCACAGATACGCAGTATTTT

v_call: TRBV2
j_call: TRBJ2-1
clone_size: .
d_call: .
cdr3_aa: CASSERLEDEQFF
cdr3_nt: TGTGCCAGCAGTGAGAGACTCGAGGATGAGCAGTTCTTC

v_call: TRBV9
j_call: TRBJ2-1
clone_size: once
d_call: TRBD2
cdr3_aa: CASSPQSGGANNEQFF
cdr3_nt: TGTGCCAGCAGCCCTCAAAGCGGGGGGGCGAACAATGAGCAGTTCTTC

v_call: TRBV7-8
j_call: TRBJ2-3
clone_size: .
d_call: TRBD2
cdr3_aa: CASSPLTSGGAVDTQYF
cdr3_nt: TGTGCCAGCAGTCCCCTGACTAGCGGGGGGGCGGTAGATACGCAGTATTTT

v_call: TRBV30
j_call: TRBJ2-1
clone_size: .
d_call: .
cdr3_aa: CAWSVHSGGNEQFF
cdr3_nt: TGTGCCTGGAGTGTACATAGCGGTGGTAATGAGCAGTTCTTC

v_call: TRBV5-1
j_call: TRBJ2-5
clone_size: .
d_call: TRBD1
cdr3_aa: CASSQGAGETQYF
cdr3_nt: TGCGCCAGCAGCCAGGGGGCGGGAGAGACCCAGTACTTC

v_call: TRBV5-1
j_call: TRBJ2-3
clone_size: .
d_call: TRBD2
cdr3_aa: CASSPEERGGSFTDTQYF
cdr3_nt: TGCGCCAGCAGCCCGGAGGAGCGGGGGGGCTCATTCACAGATACGCAGTATTTT

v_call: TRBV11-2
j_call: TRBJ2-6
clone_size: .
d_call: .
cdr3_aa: CASSLDPGSGANVLTF
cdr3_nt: TGTGCCAGCAGCTTAGATCCAGGCTCTGGGGCCAACGTCCTGACTTTC

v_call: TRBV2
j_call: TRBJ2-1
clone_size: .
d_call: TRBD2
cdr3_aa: CASTGTSGSDEQFF
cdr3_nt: TGTGCCAGCACCGGGACTAGCGGGTCGGATGAGCAGTTCTTC

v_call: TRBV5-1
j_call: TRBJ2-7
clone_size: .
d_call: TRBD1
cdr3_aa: CASSLAEGAKIYEQYF
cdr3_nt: TGCGCCAGCAGCTTGGCAGAGGGGGCAAAAATCTACGAGCAGTACTTC

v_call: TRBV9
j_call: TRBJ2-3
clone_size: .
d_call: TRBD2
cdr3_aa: CASRDLSGGATDTQYF
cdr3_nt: TGTGCCAGCAGAGACCTGAGCGGGGGGGCCACGGATACGCAGTATTTT

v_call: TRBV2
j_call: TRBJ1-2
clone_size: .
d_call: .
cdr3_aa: CASSENVDLINYGYTF
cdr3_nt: TGTGCCAGCAGTGAAAATGTAGACTTAATCAACTATGGCTACACCTTC

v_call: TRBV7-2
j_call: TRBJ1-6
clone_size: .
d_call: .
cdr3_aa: CASSLVQGSYNSPLHF
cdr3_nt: TGTGCCAGCAGCTTAGTCCAGGGCTCCTATAATTCACCCCTCCACTTT

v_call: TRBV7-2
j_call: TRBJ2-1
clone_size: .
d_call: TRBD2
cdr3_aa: CASSLLTLAGEQFF
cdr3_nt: TGTGCCAGCAGCTTACTAACCCTAGCGGGGGAGCAGTTCTTC

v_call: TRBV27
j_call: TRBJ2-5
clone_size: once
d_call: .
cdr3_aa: CASSLSGLPGDETQYF
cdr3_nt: TGTGCCAGCAGTTTATCGGGACTGCCCGGGGATGAGACCCAGTACTTC

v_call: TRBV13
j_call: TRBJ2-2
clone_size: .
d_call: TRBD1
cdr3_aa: CASSSGTGERELFF
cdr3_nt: TGTGCCAGCAGCTCCGGGACAGGGGAGAGGGAGCTGTTTTTT